The T cell receptor (beta chain) under discussion was sequenced for a study of cytomegalovirus exposure and HLA in healthy donors. Looking at the study overall: A prior analysis found about 120 million unique TCR beta sequences from 150 million to 200 million T cells.

V lost 5 bases to trimming and J lost 7 bases; unmatched junction nucleotides: 13. CDR1 and CDR2 from the germline V gene are SGHAT and FQNNGV. The CDR3 totals 15 residues. This clone occurred once. The antigen is not known. Study outcomes and limitations: When analyzed later, the rates of TCR association showed variation by HLA locus, with DRB1 the most and HLA-C the fewest. In vitro confirmation showed a few CMV-associated chains to be CMV antigen specific. In a later analysis, about 17,000 TCR beta sequences were associated with HLA alleles at 0.05 false discovery rate.

PCR employed 60 Vbeta and 13 Jbeta primers. Libraries were prepared by immunoSEQ multiplex PCR; TCRdb keeps only in-frame clonotypes and omits some of them. The table shows approximately 79,000 clones, with about 68% occurring only once. The sample taken for sequencing was PBMCs. The genes are TRBV11-2 and TRBJ2-5, with TRBD1 identical over 7 bases. The clonotype originates from a middle-aged man in good health and CMV-seropositive. The DNA for the CDR3 is TGTGCCAGCAGCCTGAGACAGGGTTCCTTGGGGACCCAGTACTTC. This sequence encodes CASSLRQGSLGTQYF.